The 27 T cell receptor beta chains reported below all come from one sample, sequenced in a study of T cell repertoires in cytomegalovirus infection. Each CDR3 protein is one row after TCRdb ran MiXCR on the reads. Found here are fewer than 950,000 distinct CDR3 sequences, approximately 32% of them singletons; the top ten hold 9.5% to 15%. Their antigens are not known. Specimen: cultured CD8+ T cells from PBMCs, collected from culture after CMV antigen stimulation. The source of these receptors is a human donor in good health (CMV status not recorded). Some clones in this sample may be carry-over from other donors' samples.

V usage is TRBV6-6 and J usage is TRBJ1-2; a weak D match, TRBD1 (5 bases). The CDR3 contains 17 residues. CDR1 is MNHNY, CDR2 SVGAGI, per germline (reference sequence). Trimming pared 0 bases from V and 8 bases from J, leaving 22 bases between. For the CDR3, the DNA is TGTGCCAGCAGTTACTCACCCCTGGGAGGGGACGTCGGGGGCTACACCTTC. This translates into CASSYSPLGGDVGGYTF.

This clonotype was counted many times. The chain carries TRBV7-3 and TRBJ2-5, with TRBD2 identical over 9 bases. The germline CDR1 and CDR2 sequences are SGHTA and FQGTGA. This CDR3 has 15 residues. The J segment lost 4 bases and the V segment lost 2 bases, leaving 5 bases of the junction unmatched. Here the CDR3 DNA reads TGTGCCAGCAGCTTAGGAGCGGGGGGCGGAGAGACCCAGTACTTC. Encoded protein: CASSLGAGGGETQYF.

The chain combines TRBV4-2 with TRBJ1-2, with D perhaps matching TRBD1 (5 bases). Germline lookup yields CDR1 LGHNA and CDR2 YNFKEQ. Trimming pared 0 bases from V and 1 base from J, leaving 12 bases between. The CDR3 has 16 amino acids. The CDR3 protein is CASSQEGGALNYGYTF. CDR3 sequence (DNA): TGTGCCAGCAGCCAAGAAGGAGGGGCTCTTAACTATGGCTACACCTTC.

There are a few counts of this clonotype. CDR3 nucleotides: TGTGCCAGCAGCCCCGCGGGGGGACGGTGGAACAATGAGCAGTTCTTC. It codes for CASSPAGGRWNNEQFF. V is TRBV13 and J is TRBJ2-1, with 8 nucleotides matching TRBD2. Germline CDR1 and CDR2: PRHDT and FYEKMQ (reference sequence). The V segment lost 5 bases and the J segment 5 bases; nucleotides outside the gene matches: 11. This CDR3 contains 16 residues.

The chain is built from TRBV29-1 and TRBJ2-3, with 8 bases fitting TRBD2. Germline assignment: CDR1 SQVTM and CDR2 ANQGSEA. The CDR3 runs 16 residues. Trimming took 3 bases from V and 2 from J; bases not matched to a gene: 10. DNA for the CDR3: TGCAGCGTTGAGCCACTTAGCGGGGTCATCACAGATACGCAGTATTTT. Protein sequence: CSVEPLSGVITDTQYF.

This chain connects TRBV19 to TRBJ2-1; unclear D gene. CDR3 length equals 15 residues. Germline CDR1 is LNHDA and CDR2 is SQIVND (reference sequence). V dropped 7 bases and J dropped 3 bases, with 16 bases sitting between them. CDR3 nucleotide sequence: TGTGCCAGTACCCCCCTAGGACGGAACTACAATGAGCAGTTCTTC. Its protein product is CASTPLGRNYNEQFF.

J is TRBJ2-5 and V is TRBV4-3, with a tentative D call TRBD1 (6 bases). The CDR3 is 15 amino acids. The V gene lost 3 bases and the J gene lost 2 bases, with 13 bases spanning the gap. Per germline, CDR1 LGHNA and CDR2 YSLEER. CDR3 DNA: TGCGCCAGCAGCCACTTTCCGGACAGACAAGAGACCCAGTACTTC. Protein sequence: CASSHFPDRQETQYF.

At least ten counts were recorded for this clonotype. The chain couples TRBV6-1 to TRBJ1-5, with a possible D match to TRBD1 (6 bases). The ends were cut back, 1 base at V and 4 bases at J, with 8 bases in the middle. Germline CDR1 MNHNS, CDR2 SASEGT. The CDR3 has 14 amino acids. The chain's CDR3 is CASSEGTENQPQHF. CDR3 DNA sequence: TGTGCCAGCAGTGAAGGGACAGAAAATCAGCCCCAGCATTTT.

In this sample, this clonotype turned up many times. The J gene is TRBJ2-4, the V gene TRBV7-2, with 9 bases fitting TRBD2. Germline trimming cut 2 bases from V and 5 bases from J; bases unmatched to any gene: 4. This CDR3 has 15 residues. Germline V CDR1 and CDR2: SGHTA, FQGNSA. The CDR3 region is CASSLLAGGQNIQYF. CDR3 coding DNA: TGTGCCAGCAGCTTACTGGCGGGGGGGCAAAACATTCAGTACTTC.

The chain has TRBV28 and TRBJ2-1; TRBD1 agrees at 8 bases. Germline assignment: CDR1 MDHEN and CDR2 SYDVKM. V shed 1 base, J shed 0 bases, and the junction held 8 bases outside the gene matches. This CDR3 comprises 18 residues. CDR3 nucleotides: TGTGCCAGCAGTTTATCTTTCAGGGGGCTCAGCTCCTACAATGAGCAGTTCTTC. Protein product: CASSLSFRGLSSYNEQFF.

The V gene is TRBV7-4, the J gene TRBJ2-3; weak D call: TRBD2 (5 bases). V dropped 3 bases and J dropped 0 bases, with 19 bases sitting between them. This CDR3 spans 18 amino acids. Germline values: CDR1 SGHVT, CDR2 SQSDAQ. The CDR3: CASSLPLSSATSTDTQYF. DNA of the CDR3: TGTGCCAGCAGCTTGCCCTTGAGTAGCGCAACTAGCACAGATACGCAGTATTTT.

This chain links TRBV12-3 or TRBV12-4 with TRBJ2-3, with 7 bases fitting TRBD2. This CDR3 contains 15 residues. V gave up 3 bases and J gave up 5 bases; unmatched junction bases: 8. In DNA, the CDR3 is TGTGCCAGCAGTTTTTCTGCGGGGGTGAAAGATACGCAGTATTTT. Its protein is CASSFSAGVKDTQYF.

This clonotype was picked up a small number of times. This chain joins TRBV11-2 and TRBJ2-7; 8 bases are a match to TRBD1. CDR3 length: 16 residues. The germline gives CDR1 SGHAT, CDR2 FQNNGV. The V segment lost 5 bases and the J segment 5 bases; nucleotides outside the gene matches: 14. The CDR3 here is CASSPGGRTGGDEQYF. DNA for the CDR3: TGTGCCAGCAGCCCAGGGGGCCGGACAGGCGGGGACGAGCAGTACTTC.

This clonotype was picked up a small number of times. This sequence joins TRBV19 and TRBJ2-1, with 14 bases that match TRBD2. The CDR3 is 19 amino acids. Germline CDR1 reads LNHDA; CDR2 reads SQIVND (reference sequence). The J segment lost 0 bases and the V segment lost 2 bases, leaving 6 bases of the junction unmatched. CDR3: CASSITGTSGGTSYNEQFF. CDR3 nucleotides: TGTGCCAGTAGTATAACTGGGACTAGCGGGGGAACCTCCTACAATGAGCAGTTCTTC.

This sequence joins TRBV7-3 and TRBJ1-2; D is unresolved. Germline assignment: CDR1 SGHTA and CDR2 FQGTGA. Deletions cut 5 bases from V and 4 bases from J, with 8 bases between. CDR3 length: 12 residues. The CDR3 protein is CASSPTTYGYTF. The CDR3 coding sequence is TGTGCCAGCAGCCCTACAACCTATGGCTACACCTTC.

The V gene is TRBV9, the J gene TRBJ2-5, with unresolved D. The germline V gene encodes CDR1 SGDLS and CDR2 YYNGEE. This CDR3 spans 14 amino acids. V was clipped by 3 bases and J by 3 bases, with 12 bases between them. The CDR3 loop is CASSDGQAEETQYF. The CDR3 nucleotides read TGTGCCAGCAGCGACGGGCAGGCCGAAGAGACCCAGTACTTC. Using reference TRBV9 and TRBJ2-5 for the parts outside the CDR3, the full variable domain is DSGVTQTPKHLITATGQRVTLRCSPRSGDLSVYWYQQSLDQGLQFLIQYYNGEERAKGNILERFSAQQFPDLHSELNLSSLELGDSALYFCASSDGQAEETQYFGPGTRLLVL.

This clonotype was counted a few times. The chain combines TRBV6-5 with TRBJ2-2, with 8 bases identical to TRBD1. This CDR3 has 15 amino acids. The ends lost 8 bases at V and 7 bases at J; junction bases unmatched: 12. Germline assignment: CDR1 MNHEY and CDR2 SVGAGI. The CDR3 spells CASGGAGGNIGELFF. CDR3 nucleotide sequence: TGTGCCAGCGGGGGTGCAGGGGGCAATATCGGGGAGCTGTTTTTT.

This clonotype was recorded a few times. The chain uses TRBV29-1 and TRBJ1-2, with TRBD1 identical over 11 bases. The CDR3 has 14 amino acids. Trimming removed 2 bases from V and 2 bases from J; junction bases left unmatched: 1. Germline lookup yields CDR1 SQVTM and CDR2 ANQGSEA. The CDR3 nucleotides read TGCAGCGTTGAATGGACAGGGGGCAACTATGGCTACACCTTC. Its protein is CSVEWTGGNYGYTF.

The V and J genes are TRBV4-1 and TRBJ1-2, with D tentatively TRBD1 (6 bases). The V gene's germline CDR1 is MGHRA and CDR2 YSYEKL. The CDR3 has 16 amino acids. V lost 0 bases, J lost 10 bases, and 21 bases lay in between. CDR3 amino acids: CASSQDASGGLVDYTF. In nucleotides, the CDR3 is TGCGCCAGCAGCCAAGATGCTTCCGGGGGGCTCGTCGACTACACCTTC.

The J gene is TRBJ1-2, the V gene TRBV6-1; TRBD1 might be the D (5 bases). This CDR3 spans 14 amino acids. Germline CDR1 is MNHNS and CDR2 is SASEGT. Trimming shortened V by 10 bases and J by 4 bases, and 19 bases separated the two germline ends. The CDR3 bases are TGTGCCACCTCCCCGGGGGACGGATTCTATGGCTACACCTTC. It translates to CATSPGDGFYGYTF.

This clonotype was recorded at least ten times. The CDR3 here is CASNQLGLAGDRETQYF. CDR3 DNA: TGTGCCAGCAATCAACTCGGGCTAGCGGGGGATCGAGAGACCCAGTACTTC. The V call is TRBV6-5, the J call TRBJ2-5, with 10 bases matching TRBD2. The ends lost 7 bases at V and 4 bases at J; junction bases unmatched: 15. Germline V gene lookup returns CDR1 MNHEY and CDR2 SVGAGI. The CDR3 extends over 17 amino acids.

V is TRBV11-2 and J is TRBJ1-1; D uncertain. The V gene's germline CDR1 is SGHAT and CDR2 FQNNGV. The CDR3 runs to 18 residues. V lost 0 bases and J 0 bases, leaving 17 bases between the germline ends. In nucleotides, the CDR3 is TGTGCCAGCAGCTTAGATGGGGTCCGAGATTACCTGAACACTGAAGCTTTCTTT. Translating it yields CASSLDGVRDYLNTEAFF.

As concerns this clonotype: One end of the junction varies from germline; a read error may be responsible. CDR3 sequence (DNA): TGTGCCAGCAGTGATACCAGGGGACAGGGCCACTTC. Translated: CASSDTRGQGHF. This rearrangement joins TRBV6-6 to TRBJ2-7; the match to TRBD1 covers 9 bases. The germline CDR1 and CDR2 sequences are MNHNY and SVGAGI (reference sequence). The CDR3 sequence is 12 residues long.

The DNA of the CDR3 is TGCAGTGCTAGAGGGAACACCGGGGAGCTGTTTTTT. Residues: CSARGNTGELFF. The chain is built from TRBV20-1 and TRBJ2-2; no reliable D call. Trimming shortened V by 1 base and J by 1 base, and 1 base separated the two germline ends. Germline V lookup: CDR1 DFQATT, CDR2 SNEGSKA (reference sequence). The CDR3 totals 12 residues.

This clonotype was counted many times. The chain joins TRBV6-1 to TRBJ1-5, with 8 bases aligning to TRBD1. The V gene end was trimmed by 8 bases and the J gene end by 1 base; junction bases not matched to a gene: 4. This CDR3 has 14 residues. CDR1 is MNHNS, CDR2 SASEGT, per germline. Here the CDR3 reads CASDDRGSNQPQHF. The CDR3 DNA is TGTGCCAGCGATGACAGGGGAAGCAATCAGCCCCAGCATTTT.

J is TRBJ2-7 and V is TRBV12-3 or TRBV12-4; D gene unclear. This CDR3 spans 12 amino acids. Trimming cost V 1 base and J 5 bases, with 6 bases left between them. The CDR3 bases are TGTGCCAGCAGTTTAGGAATCGACGAGCAGTACTTC. Translating gives CASSLGIDEQYF.

This clonotype has only one observation. Germline is not matched at one junction end, which may reflect a read error. The rearrangement uses TRBV7-2 and TRBJ2-1, with D possibly being TRBD1 or TRBD2 (5 bases each). CDR3 length equals 15 residues. Germline CDR1 SGHTA, CDR2 FQGNSA. The CDR3 DNA sequence: TGTGTCAGCAGACTGTCAGGGAGCTCCTACAATGAGCAGTTCTTC. This sequence encodes CVSRLSGSSYNEQFF.